This T cell receptor beta chain was sequenced during a study of blood T cell repertoires in COVID-19. Turning to the study itself: The samples span acute and convalescent COVID-19 from the United States, Italy and Spain.

Per the original methods: Nucleated cell number was recorded as an estimate derived from reference gene primer amplification. Libraries were prepared by immunoSEQ multiplex PCR; TCRdb keeps only in-frame clonotypes and omits some of them. That table supplies the V and J calls and clone size; D and trimming were determined from the DNA. The table has some 250,000 clones, roughly 82% seen once. The TCR was taken from a man of 80 years or more with acute or convalescent COVID-19. What was sequenced was peripheral blood.

The CDR3 coding sequence is TGTGCCAGCCGAGCGGGAGGCCCCTACGAGCAGTACTTC. This sequence encodes CASRAGGPYEQYF. The V gene is TRBV6-5, the J gene TRBJ2-7, with 9 nucleotides matching TRBD2. This CDR3 contains 13 residues. The germline V gene encodes CDR1 MNHEY and CDR2 SVGAGI. J gave up 2 bases and V 8 bases, and 4 bases lay outside the gene matches.